Below are 30 T cell receptor beta chains sequenced from a single sample in a study of shared clonotypes between healthy human individuals. Generated by immunoSEQ multiplex PCR, the TCRdb table keeps only in-frame clones and is missing some. The sample carries 600,000 to 750,000 clones, around 72% recorded once. Sequenced input: memory CD4+ T cells sorted from blood. This sample's subset: CD45RA-negative fraction. All receptors come from a young woman in good health.

This chain joins TRBV14 and TRBJ2-5, with TRBD2 identical over 11 bases. Germline values: CDR1 SGHDN, CDR2 FVKESK. The trim removed 0 bases at V and 2 bases at J, leaving 11 bases unmatched. The CDR3 runs 19 residues. CDR3 bases: TGTGCCAGCAGCCAAGACGGCGGTCTAGCGGGGGGTTATCAAGAGACCCAGTACTTC. This translates into CASSQDGGLAGGYQETQYF.

CDR3 loop: CASSLVPSRGYTF. The CDR3 DNA follows: TGTGCCAGCAGTTTGGTGCCTTCAAGGGGCTACACCTTC. The V call is TRBV28, the J call TRBJ1-2; D not certain. This CDR3 has 13 amino acids. Trimming left V 3 bases short and J 8 bases short, with 13 bases between. The germline gives CDR1 MDHEN, CDR2 SYDVKM.

The sample holds a few counts of this clone. The chain has TRBV29-1 and TRBJ2-7; 9 bases are a match to TRBD2. Germline CDR1 SQVTM, CDR2 ANQGSEA. The CDR3 is 15 residues long. V gave up 2 bases and J gave up 6 bases; unmatched junction bases: 11. CDR3 coding DNA: TGCAGCGTTGAATTTCGTCTAGCGGGACGGGGCGAGCAGTACTTC. Its translation is CSVEFRLAGRGEQYF.

The rearrangement uses TRBV5-1 and TRBJ2-7, with 8 bases aligning to TRBD1. Germline CDR1 is SGHRS and CDR2 is YFSETQ. The CDR3 contains 15 residues. The V and J ends lost 4 bases and 4 bases, in that order; junction bases with no gene match: 10. The CDR3 region is CASSPRQGANYEQYF. CDR3 sequence (DNA): TGCGCCAGCAGCCCCCGGCAGGGGGCCAATTACGAGCAGTACTTC.

This rearrangement joins TRBV4-1 to TRBJ1-3; 7 bases agree with TRBD1. The length of the CDR3 is 15 residues. V gave up 0 bases and J gave up 3 bases; unmatched junction bases: 2. Germline V gene sequence: CDR1 MGHRA, CDR2 YSYEKL. CDR3 DNA sequence: TGCGCCAGCAGCCAAGACGACAGGGATGGAAACACCATATATTTT. Residues: CASSQDDRDGNTIYF.

The V call is TRBV21-1, the J call TRBJ1-5; TRBD1 was called by the table and not checked on the DNA. TRBV21-1 is shown as a pseudogene. This CDR3 has 18 residues. This chain's CDR3 is CASSKSPDRTGPNWPQHF. The CDR3, as DNA: TGTGCCAGCAGCAAGTCCCCTGATAGGACAGGGCCGAATTGGCCCCAGCATTTT.

The V and J genes are TRBV11-2 and TRBJ1-3; the match to TRBD1 covers 9 bases. This CDR3 is 14 amino acids long. The V gene end was trimmed by 4 bases and the J gene end by 7 bases; junction bases not matched to a gene: 5. The V gene's germline CDR1 is SGHAT and CDR2 FQNNGV. The CDR3 loop is CASSSNRGRNTIYF. CDR3 sequence (DNA): TGTGCCAGCAGCTCCAACAGGGGGCGTAACACCATATATTTT. The full variable domain, in which reference TRBV11-2 and TRBJ1-3 provide the parts outside the CDR3, is EAGVAQSPRYKIIEKRQSVAFWCNPISGHATLYWYQQILGQGPKLLIQFQNNGVVDDSQLPKDRFSAERLKGVDSTLKIQPAKLEDSAVYLCASSSNRGRNTIYFGEGSWLTVV.

The genes are TRBV7-3 and TRBJ2-7; no definite D call. The germline gives CDR1 SGHTA, CDR2 FQGTGA. Deletions cut 1 base from V and 6 bases from J, with 4 bases between. There are 11 residues in the CDR3. This CDR3 is CASSLNGEQYF. DNA of the CDR3: TGTGCCAGCAGCTTAAATGGCGAGCAGTACTTC.

The chain links TRBV25-1 to TRBJ2-5; 11 bases map to TRBD2. CDR1 MGHDK and CDR2 SYGVNS come from the germline V gene. V lost 7 bases to trimming and J lost 0 bases; unmatched junction nucleotides: 1. The CDR3 contains 14 residues. The DNA for the CDR3 is TGTGCCAGCACTAGCGGGAGGTACCAAGAGACCCAGTACTTC. Translation gives CASTSGRYQETQYF.

In DNA, the CDR3 is TGTGCCAGTAGTCCACGGGCGGGGGTCGTCACCTACGAGCAGTACTTC. Protein product: CASSPRAGVVTYEQYF. The chain carries TRBV19 and TRBJ2-7; 7 bases fit TRBD2. The CDR3 length is 16 residues. J gave up 2 bases and V 5 bases, and 12 bases lay outside the gene matches. Germline loops: CDR1 LNHDA, CDR2 SQIVND (reference sequence).

Comments on this clone: A single base separates this from a much larger clone, so it may be a read error. Other nucleotide sequences in the sample specify the same CDR3. The CDR3 DNA reads as TGCGCCAGCAGTTTCGGGACAGCTGGAAACACCATATATTTT. Translated, it gives CASSFGTAGNTIYF. V gene TRBV5-1 combines with J gene TRBJ1-3; 7 bases agree with TRBD1. The CDR3 sequence is 14 residues long. The V segment lost 5 bases and the J segment 2 bases; nucleotides outside the gene matches: 4. Germline V CDR1 and CDR2: SGHRS, YFSETQ.

The sample holds a few counts of this clone. Other nucleotide sequences from this sample produce the same CDR3. CDR3 sequence: CASSLGQGRQPQHF. The CDR3 region has the DNA TGTGCCAGCAGTTTGGGGCAGGGTCGGCAGCCCCAGCATTTT. The chain couples TRBV28 to TRBJ1-5; D possibly corresponds to TRBD1 (5 bases). The CDR3 is 14 amino acids. The germline V gene has CDR1 MDHEN and CDR2 SYDVKM. V was trimmed by 3 bases and J by 7 bases, leaving 13 bases between them.

The rearrangement links TRBV7-2 to TRBJ2-7; D is ambiguous. Per germline, CDR1 SGHTA and CDR2 FQGNSA. Trimming removed 5 bases at V and 3 bases at J, with 11 bases between. CDR3 size: 13 residues. CDR3 amino acids: CASSQTAIYEQYF. The CDR3 DNA reads TGTGCCAGCAGCCAAACTGCGATCTACGAGCAGTACTTC.

This chain connects TRBV6-5 to TRBJ2-7; D is perhaps TRBD1 (8 bases). The CDR3 spans 15 residues. With 6 bases removed from V and 1 base from J, the gap between germline ends came to 16 bases. Germline V CDR1 and CDR2: MNHEY, SVGAGI. The CDR3, as DNA: TGTGCCAGCAGCCCCACAGGGGGGGGGTCCTACGAGCAGTACTTC. This codes for CASSPTGGGSYEQYF.

This clone was counted once. Other nucleotide sequences in the sample specify the same CDR3. J is TRBJ1-5 and V is TRBV30; weak D call: TRBD1 (5 bases). V was pared by 0 bases and J by 7 bases, with 10 bases between. The CDR3 is made up of 13 amino acids. CDR1 and CDR2 (germline): GTSNPN, SVGIG (reference sequence). The CDR3 nucleotides are TGTGCCTGGAGTGTTCAAGGGGAGCAGCCCCAGCATTTT. Encoded protein: CAWSVQGEQPQHF.

This clone was detected only a few times. It is unclear where the CDR3 begins or ends on the DNA, so no DNA is shown, and the CDR3 is as TCRdb lists it. Within the sample, other DNA sequences also encode this same CDR3. The J gene is TRBJ1-5, the V gene TRBV28. Germline CDR1 is MDHEN and CDR2 is SYDVKM. The CDR3 extends over 14 residues, inclusive of both ends. The CDR3 protein is CASSFGSGNQPQHF.

The V call is TRBV11-2, the J call TRBJ2-1; unclear D gene. CDR1 and CDR2 from the germline V gene are SGHAT and FQNNGV. The CDR3 length is 13 residues. V was pared by 7 bases and J by 4 bases, with 11 bases between. This CDR3 is CASTPTVYNEQFF. The DNA of the CDR3 is TGTGCCAGCACCCCGACTGTTTACAATGAGCAGTTCTTC.

This chain connects TRBV5-6 to TRBJ2-1; 8 bases agree with TRBD1. This CDR3 is built from 17 residues. Trimming at V came to 0 bases and at J to 0 bases, leaving 5 bases not matched to a gene. In germline, CDR1 is SGHDT, CDR2 YYEEEE. Written as DNA, the CDR3 is TGTGCCAGCAGCTTGGGTTTCGGACAGGGCTCCTACAATGAGCAGTTCTTC. This encodes CASSLGFGQGSYNEQFF.

The J gene is TRBJ2-7, the V gene TRBV30; 7 bases are shared with TRBD1. The CDR3 length is 15 residues. Germline V lookup: CDR1 GTSNPN, CDR2 SVGIG (reference sequence). Unmatched junction bases numbered 6, after V lost 1 base and J lost 0 bases. The CDR3 nucleotides are TGTGCCTGGAGTGGACAGGGTAAAAGCTCCTACGAGCAGTACTTC. It codes for CAWSGQGKSSYEQYF.

The CDR3 loop reads CASSSMRVGTGGGYEQYF. DNA of the CDR3: TGTGCCAGCAGCTCCATGCGGGTCGGGACAGGGGGCGGGTACGAGCAGTACTTC. The chain uses TRBV7-9 and TRBJ2-7, with TRBD1 matching over 12 bases. CDR1 and CDR2 (germline): SEHNR, FQNEAQ (reference sequence). After removal of 4 bases from V and 4 bases from J, the junction contained 14 bases not matched to a gene. This CDR3 spans 18 amino acids. The full variable domain, its missing parts supplied by reference TRBV7-9 and TRBJ2-7, is DTGVSQNPRHKITKRGQNVTFRCDPISEHNRLYWYRQTLGQGPEFLTYFQNEAQLEKSRLLSDRFSAERPKGSFSTLEIQRTEQGDSAMYLCASSSMRVGTGGGYEQYFGPGTRLTVT.

This clone was seen many times. This sequence joins TRBV7-6 and TRBJ2-2, with 8 bases fitting TRBD2. This CDR3 is built from 15 residues. Looked up from germline, CDR1 is SGHVS and CDR2 is FNYEAQ. Trimming removed 5 bases from V and 5 bases from J; junction bases left unmatched: 7. The CDR3 DNA sequence: TGTGCCAGCAGCCCTCAGTCGGGAGGGACCGGGGAGCTGTTTTTT. Translated: CASSPQSGGTGELFF.

V and J are TRBV27 and TRBJ1-1; no clear D gene. Germline V gives CDR1 MNHEY, CDR2 SMNVEV (reference sequence). V was pared by 5 bases and J by 5 bases, with 12 bases between. CDR3 size: 13 residues. CDR3 in DNA: TGTGCCAGCAGTCTAAGGGAGAGGACTGAAGCTTTCTTT. Its translation: CASSLRERTEAFF.

The gene calls are TRBV2 and TRBJ2-7, with 10 positions matching TRBD1. V lost 6 bases and J lost 4; bases outside the gene matches: 6. CDR3 length equals 14 residues. Germline values: CDR1 SNHLY, CDR2 FYNNEI. CDR3 DNA sequence: TGTGCCAGCAGCCGACAGGGGGCGCGGTACGAGCAGTACTTC. Its protein is CASSRQGARYEQYF.

In the case of this clone: Different DNA sequences within this sample yield the same CDR3. The chain combines TRBV29-1 with TRBJ2-7; TRBD1 aligns across 9 bases. Germline values: CDR1 SQVTM, CDR2 ANQGSEA. V gave up 1 base and J gave up 5 bases; unmatched junction bases: 0. This CDR3 contains 12 residues. In DNA, the CDR3 is TGCAGCGTTGAAGGGGACAGGGACGAGCAGTACTTC. Encoded protein: CSVEGDRDEQYF.

The J gene is TRBJ1-1, the V gene TRBV19, with a possible D match to TRBD1 (5 bases). V dropped 3 bases and J dropped 7 bases, with 12 bases sitting between them. The CDR3 contains 13 residues. Germline V CDR1 and CDR2: LNHDA, SQIVND (reference sequence). The CDR3 DNA follows: TGTGCCAGTAGTATGAGGGGAGAGGGTGAAGCTTTCTTT. Translating gives CASSMRGEGEAFF.

The table lists this clone with a few counts. The J gene is TRBJ2-7, the V gene TRBV9, with 9 bases matching TRBD1. Losses at the gene ends were 2 bases for V and 2 bases for J; bases not matched to a gene: 5. Looked up from germline, CDR1 is SGDLS and CDR2 is YYNGEE. The CDR3 is made up of 15 amino acids. CDR3 region: CASSVSGTGPYEQYF. The CDR3 DNA follows: TGTGCCAGCAGCGTCTCCGGGACAGGGCCCTACGAGCAGTACTTC.

This clone was observed at least ten times. The J gene is TRBJ2-7, the V gene TRBV11-2; 12 nucleotides align to TRBD2. The germline V gene encodes CDR1 SGHAT and CDR2 FQNNGV. The CDR3 has 16 amino acids. V was pared by 2 bases and J by 0 bases, with 2 bases of the junction left unmatched. CDR3 in amino acids: CASSLTSGGSSYEQYF. DNA of the CDR3: TGTGCCAGCAGCTTAACTAGCGGGGGGAGCTCCTACGAGCAGTACTTC.

The V and J genes are TRBV7-2 and TRBJ2-7; possibly TRBD1 for D (5 bases). The CDR3 is made up of 14 amino acids. The V end was cut by 1 base, the J end by 2 bases, with 9 bases between. In germline, CDR1 is SGHTA, CDR2 FQGNSA. CDR3 sequence: CASSLVRRAYEQYF. For the CDR3, the DNA is TGTGCCAGCAGCTTAGTACGCAGGGCCTACGAGCAGTACTTC.

The gene calls are TRBV2 and TRBJ2-5, with D tentatively TRBD2 (5 bases). The CDR3 sequence is 15 residues long. V was shortened by 1 base and J by 5 bases, with 14 bases between the two germline ends. The germline V gene has CDR1 SNHLY and CDR2 FYNNEI. The CDR3: CASSEGLRAGETQYF. CDR3 in DNA: TGTGCCAGCAGTGAAGGCCTGAGGGCCGGTGAGACCCAGTACTTC.

Notes on this clone: A much bigger clone sits one base away, suggesting this may be a read error. This sample also contains other DNA sequences that code for the same CDR3. The rearrangement uses TRBV18 and TRBJ1-1; 8 bases align to TRBD1. The CDR3 covers 13 residues. CDR1 and CDR2 (germline): KGHSH, LQKENI. Trimming removed 3 bases from V and 4 bases from J; junction bases left unmatched: 1. Here the CDR3 reads CASSPTGGTEAFF. The CDR3 bases are TGTGCCAGCTCACCCACAGGGGGCACTGAAGCTTTCTTT.